The clone carrying this T cell receptor beta chain was recorded many times. Antigen specificity is unknown. This sample stems from a study of CD8 T cells in ankylosing spondylitis. General observations from the study: Reports of some motif variants in reactive arthritis synovial fluid and blood predate this one. Within ankylosing spondylitis blood, a TCR beta motif made up of eight highly homologous variants appeared to be characteristic.

With V trimmed by 6 bases and J by 3 bases, 5 bases remained unmatched. This CDR3 has 14 amino acids. For TCR beta, libraries came from quantitative 5'-RACE with molecular barcodes. TCRdb reanalysed the 5' RACE reads using MiXCR and keeps one entry per CDR3 protein. Seen here are 150,000 to 200,000 distinct CDR3 sequences, about 18% observed once, and the top ten hold 4.3%. The sample taken for sequencing was blood, either unsorted or a sorted T cell fraction (not recorded which). The genes are TRBV12-3 or TRBV12-4 and TRBJ1-1; 9 bases are a match to TRBD1. This clonotype originated in a male donor under 35 with ankylosing spondylitis or in good health (not recorded which). CDR3 DNA: TGTGCCAGCAGCATGGACAGGGGTGACACTGAAGCTTTCTTT. It specifies CASSMDRGDTEAFF.